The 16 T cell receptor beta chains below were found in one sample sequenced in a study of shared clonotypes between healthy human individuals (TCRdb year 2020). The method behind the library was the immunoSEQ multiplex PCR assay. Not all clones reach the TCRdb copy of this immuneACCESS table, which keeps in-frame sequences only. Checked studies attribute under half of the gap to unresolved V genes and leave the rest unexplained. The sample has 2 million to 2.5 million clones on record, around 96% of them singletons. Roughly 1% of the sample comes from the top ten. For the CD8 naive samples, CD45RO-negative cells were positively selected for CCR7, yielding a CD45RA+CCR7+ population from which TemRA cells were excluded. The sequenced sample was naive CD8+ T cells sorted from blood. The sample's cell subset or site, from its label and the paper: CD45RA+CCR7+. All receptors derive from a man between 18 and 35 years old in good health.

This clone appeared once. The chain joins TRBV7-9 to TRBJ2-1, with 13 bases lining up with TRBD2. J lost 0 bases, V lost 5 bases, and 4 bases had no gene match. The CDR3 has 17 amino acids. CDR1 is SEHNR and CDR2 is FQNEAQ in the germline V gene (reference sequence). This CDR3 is CASSAGLAGHSYNEQFF. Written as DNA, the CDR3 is TGTGCCAGCAGCGCGGGACTAGCGGGACACTCCTACAATGAGCAGTTCTTC. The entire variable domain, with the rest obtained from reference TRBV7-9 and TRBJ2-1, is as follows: DTGVSQNPRHKITKRGQNVTFRCDPISEHNRLYWYRQTLGQGPEFLTYFQNEAQLEKSRLLSDRFSAERPKGSFSTLEIQRTEQGDSAMYLCASSAGLAGHSYNEQFFGPGTRLTVL.

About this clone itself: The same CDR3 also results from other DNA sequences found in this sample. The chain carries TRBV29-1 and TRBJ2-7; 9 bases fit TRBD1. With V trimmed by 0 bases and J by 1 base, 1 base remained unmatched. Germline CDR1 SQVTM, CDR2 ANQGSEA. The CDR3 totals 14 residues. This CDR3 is CSVEDGTGSYEQYF. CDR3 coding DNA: TGCAGCGTTGAAGATGGGACAGGGTCCTACGAGCAGTACTTC.

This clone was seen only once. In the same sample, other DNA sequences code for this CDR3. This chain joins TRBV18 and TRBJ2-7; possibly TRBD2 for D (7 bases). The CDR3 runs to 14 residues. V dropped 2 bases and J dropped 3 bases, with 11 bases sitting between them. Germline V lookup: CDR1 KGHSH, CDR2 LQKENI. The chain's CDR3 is CASSPGGGSYEQYF. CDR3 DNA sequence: TGTGCCAGCTCACCAGGGGGCGGGAGCTACGAGCAGTACTTC.

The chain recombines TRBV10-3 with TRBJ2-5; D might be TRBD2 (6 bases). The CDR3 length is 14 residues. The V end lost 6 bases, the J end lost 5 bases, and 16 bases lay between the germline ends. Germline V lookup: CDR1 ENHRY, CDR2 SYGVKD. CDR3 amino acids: CAISIWRGWETQYF. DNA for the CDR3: TGTGCCATCAGCATCTGGAGGGGCTGGGAGACCCAGTACTTC.

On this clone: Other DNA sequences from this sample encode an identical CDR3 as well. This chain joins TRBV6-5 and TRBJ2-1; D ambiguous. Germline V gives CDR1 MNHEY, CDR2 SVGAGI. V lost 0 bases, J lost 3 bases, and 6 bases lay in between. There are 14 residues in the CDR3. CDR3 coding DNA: TGTGCCAGCAGTTACTCTGGTCGCTACAATGAGCAGTTCTTC. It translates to CASSYSGRYNEQFF.

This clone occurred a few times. The CDR3 spells CASRLGGNYGYTF. The DNA of the CDR3 is TGTGCCAGCCGTCTAGGGGGGAACTATGGCTACACCTTC. The chain uses TRBV27 and TRBJ1-2; possible D gene TRBD1, 6 bases. The CDR3 spans 13 residues. Germline V gene data show CDR1 as MNHEY and CDR2 as SMNVEV (reference sequence). The germline V and J ends were trimmed by 8 bases and 2 bases, with 12 bases remaining between them.

This CDR3 reads CASSLLGGLGANTGELFF. CDR3 in DNA: TGTGCCAGCAGCTTATTAGGAGGACTAGGGGCGAACACCGGGGAGCTGTTTTTT. The chain joins TRBV7-9 to TRBJ2-2; 7 positions agree with TRBD2. In germline, CDR1 is SEHNR, CDR2 FQNEAQ (reference sequence). The CDR3 totals 18 residues. J lost 0 bases, V lost 2 bases, and 9 bases had no gene match.

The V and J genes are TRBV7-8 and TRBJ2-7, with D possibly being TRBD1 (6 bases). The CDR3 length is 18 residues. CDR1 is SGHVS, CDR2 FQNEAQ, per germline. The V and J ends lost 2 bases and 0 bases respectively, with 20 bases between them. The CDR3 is CASSLPRGGTGRSYEQYF. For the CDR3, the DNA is TGTGCCAGCAGCTTACCCCGAGGGGGTACAGGGCGCTCCTACGAGCAGTACTTC.

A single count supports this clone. CDR3 region: CSVIGTGDEGANVLTF. CDR3 nucleotide sequence: TGCAGCGTTATCGGGACAGGGGACGAAGGGGCCAACGTCCTGACTTTC. The rearrangement joins TRBV29-1 to TRBJ2-6; 10 nucleotides match TRBD1. The J segment lost 4 bases and the V segment lost 5 bases, leaving 8 bases of the junction unmatched. The CDR3 loop spans 16 amino acids. From germline, CDR1 is SQVTM and CDR2 ANQGSEA.

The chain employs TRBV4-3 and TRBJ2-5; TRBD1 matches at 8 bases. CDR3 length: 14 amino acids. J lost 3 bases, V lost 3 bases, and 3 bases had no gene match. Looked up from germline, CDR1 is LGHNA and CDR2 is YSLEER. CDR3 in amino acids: CASSHQGAEETQYF. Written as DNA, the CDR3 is TGCGCCAGCAGCCACCAGGGGGCAGAAGAGACCCAGTACTTC.

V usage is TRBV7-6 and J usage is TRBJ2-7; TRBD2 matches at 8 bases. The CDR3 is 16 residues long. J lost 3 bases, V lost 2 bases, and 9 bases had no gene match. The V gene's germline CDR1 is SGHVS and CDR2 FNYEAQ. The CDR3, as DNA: TGTGCCAGCAGCTTAAAGACGGGAGGGGTTCTCTACGAGCAGTACTTC. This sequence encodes CASSLKTGGVLYEQYF.

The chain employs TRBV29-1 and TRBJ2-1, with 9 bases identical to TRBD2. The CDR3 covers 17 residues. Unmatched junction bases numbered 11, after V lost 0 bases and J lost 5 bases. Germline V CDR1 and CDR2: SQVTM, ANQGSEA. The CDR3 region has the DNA TGCAGCGTTGAAGATTTGAACGGACTAGCGAAGAACAATGAGCAGTTCTTC. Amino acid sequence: CSVEDLNGLAKNNEQFF.

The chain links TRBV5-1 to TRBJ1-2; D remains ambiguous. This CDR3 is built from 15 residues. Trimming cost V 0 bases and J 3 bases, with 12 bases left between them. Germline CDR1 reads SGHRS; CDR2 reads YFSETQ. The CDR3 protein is CASSLVFGGDYGYTF. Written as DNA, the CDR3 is TGCGCCAGCAGCTTGGTGTTCGGCGGCGACTATGGCTACACCTTC.

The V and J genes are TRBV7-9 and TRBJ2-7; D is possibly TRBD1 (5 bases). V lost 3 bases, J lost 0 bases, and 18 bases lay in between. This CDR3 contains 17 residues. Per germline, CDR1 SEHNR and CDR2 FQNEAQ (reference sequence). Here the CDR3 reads CASSFLYGAASSYEQYF. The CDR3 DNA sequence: TGTGCCAGCAGCTTCTTATATGGGGCAGCTAGCTCCTACGAGCAGTACTTC. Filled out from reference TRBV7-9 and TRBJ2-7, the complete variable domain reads DTGVSQNPRHKITKRGQNVTFRCDPISEHNRLYWYRQTLGQGPEFLTYFQNEAQLEKSRLLSDRFSAERPKGSFSTLEIQRTEQGDSAMYLCASSFLYGAASSYEQYFGPGTRLTVT.

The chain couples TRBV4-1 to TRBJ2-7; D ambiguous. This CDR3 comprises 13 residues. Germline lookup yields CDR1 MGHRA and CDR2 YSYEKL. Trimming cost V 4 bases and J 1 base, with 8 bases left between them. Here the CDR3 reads CASSLDPSYEQYF. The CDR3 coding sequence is TGCGCCAGCAGCCTGGACCCATCCTACGAGCAGTACTTC.

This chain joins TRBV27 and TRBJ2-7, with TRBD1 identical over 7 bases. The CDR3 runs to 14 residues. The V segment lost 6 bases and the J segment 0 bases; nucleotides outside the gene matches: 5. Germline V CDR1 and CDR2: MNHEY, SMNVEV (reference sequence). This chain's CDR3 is CASRGAGGSYEQYF. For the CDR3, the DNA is TGTGCCAGCAGAGGGGCAGGGGGCTCCTACGAGCAGTACTTC.